These 12 T cell receptor beta chains came from one sample sequenced in a study of control samples from healthy donors and cancer patients. Clones were sequenced by immunoSEQ multiplex PCR, and TCRdb holds only the in-frame ones, with some missing. The data contain 55,000 to 85,000 clones, 89% of them singletons. The sequencing sample was made of PBMCs. The receptor set was obtained from a man in his sixties with lung cancer.

The chain is built from TRBV9 and TRBJ2-1; 10 positions agree with TRBD2. CDR1 is SGDLS, CDR2 YYNGEE, per germline. V lost 1 base to trimming and J lost 7 bases; unmatched junction nucleotides: 2. The CDR3 extends over 14 amino acids. CDR3 protein: CASSVSGGANEQFF. The CDR3 nucleotides read TGTGCCAGCAGCGTAAGCGGGGGGGCGAATGAGCAGTTCTTC.

The chain couples TRBV5-4 to TRBJ2-5, with 8 bases aligning to TRBD1. CDR1 and CDR2 from the germline V gene are SGHNT and YYREEE (reference sequence). The length of the CDR3 is 15 residues. The J segment lost 2 bases and the V segment lost 3 bases, leaving 6 bases of the junction unmatched. CDR3 residues: CASSSRTGQQETQYF. The CDR3 coding sequence is TGTGCCAGCAGCTCACGGACAGGGCAACAAGAGACCCAGTACTTC.

The chain couples TRBV5-1 to TRBJ2-5; 9 nucleotides match TRBD2. V lost 0 bases, J lost 2 bases, and 2 bases stayed unmatched. The length of the CDR3 is 15 residues. Germline V gene lookup returns CDR1 SGHRS and CDR2 YFSETQ. The CDR3 sequence: CASSLVLAGQETQYF. As DNA, the CDR3 is TGCGCCAGCAGCTTGGTTCTAGCGGGGCAAGAGACCCAGTACTTC.

The chain carries TRBV6-5 and TRBJ2-1; 7 positions agree with TRBD1. Germline V gives CDR1 MNHEY, CDR2 SVGAGI. The CDR3 has 13 residues. V lost 3 bases and J lost 8; bases outside the gene matches: 4. CDR3 sequence reads: CASSYRGQDEQFF. In DNA form, the CDR3 reads TGTGCCAGCAGTTATCGCGGACAGGATGAGCAGTTCTTC.

This clone was seen only a few times. J is TRBJ1-6 and V is TRBV7-6, with TRBD1 matching over 7 bases. In germline, CDR1 is SGHVS, CDR2 FNYEAQ. V gave up 5 bases and J gave up 5 bases; unmatched junction bases: 6. The CDR3 has 15 residues. CDR3 sequence reads: CASSPGGTDNSPLHF. CDR3 coding DNA: TGTGCCAGCAGCCCCGGAGGGACAGATAATTCACCCCTCCACTTT.

The CDR3 loop reads CASRTGLNTEAFF. Written as DNA, the CDR3 is TGTGCCAGCAGAACTGGACTGAACACTGAAGCTTTCTTT. The chain couples TRBV7-2 to TRBJ1-1; no reliable D call. The germline V gene has CDR1 SGHTA and CDR2 FQGNSA. Trimming cost V 6 bases and J 0 bases, with 8 bases left between them. The CDR3 covers 13 residues. Filled out from reference TRBV7-2 and TRBJ1-1, the complete variable domain reads GAGVSQSPSNKVTEKGKDVELRCDPISGHTALYWYRQSLGQGLEFLIYFQGNSAPDKSGLPSDRFSAERTGGSVSTLTIQRTQQEDSAVYLCASRTGLNTEAFFGQGTRLTVV.

The chain joins TRBV5-1 to TRBJ2-7; TRBD1 aligns across 10 bases. The CDR3 extends over 18 amino acids. V shed 0 bases, J shed 0 bases, and the junction held 9 bases outside the gene matches. Looked up from germline, CDR1 is SGHRS and CDR2 is YFSETQ. As DNA, the CDR3 is TGCGCCAGCAGCTTGGAGGGACAGGGGCGCCTTAGCTCCTACGAGCAGTACTTC. Amino acid sequence: CASSLEGQGRLSSYEQYF.

The chain is built from TRBV5-1 and TRBJ2-5, with unresolved D. Germline V lookup: CDR1 SGHRS, CDR2 YFSETQ. CDR3 length equals 14 residues. Deletions cut 4 bases from V and 3 bases from J, with 13 bases between. The chain's CDR3 is CASSPKLGEETQYF. The CDR3 DNA reads as TGCGCCAGCAGCCCGAAGTTAGGAGAAGAGACCCAGTACTTC. The full variable domain, its missing parts supplied by reference TRBV5-1 and TRBJ2-5, is KAGVTQTPRYLIKTRGQQVTLSCSPISGHRSVSWYQQTPGQGLQFLFEYFSETQRNKGNFPGRFSGRQFSNSRSEMNVSTLELGDSALYLCASSPKLGEETQYFGPGTRLLVL.

This clone was recorded once. The chain is built from TRBV7-3 and TRBJ2-7, with 8 bases that match TRBD1. This CDR3 region has 15 residues. Losses at the gene ends were 4 bases for V and 5 bases for J; bases not matched to a gene: 10. Germline V CDR1 and CDR2: SGHTA, FQGTGA. CDR3 in amino acids: CASSSRTGQGNEQYF. The CDR3 region has the DNA TGTGCCAGCAGCTCTAGAACCGGACAGGGAAACGAGCAGTACTTC. The whole variable domain, filled in from reference TRBV7-3 and TRBJ2-7, reads GAGVSQTPSNKVTEKGKYVELRCDPISGHTALYWYRQSLGQGPEFLIYFQGTGAADDSGLPNDRFFAVRPEGSVSTLKIQRTERGDSAVYLCASSSRTGQGNEQYFGPGTRLTVT.

By sample fraction, this clone is medium-sized (0.01 to 0.1%). The genes are TRBV30 and TRBJ1-1; D is possibly TRBD1 (6 bases). Trimming stripped 3 bases from V and 11 bases from J, with 19 bases between. The V gene's germline CDR1 is GTSNPN and CDR2 SVGIG (reference sequence). CDR3 size: 13 residues. This CDR3 reads CAWRDSGIVGAFF. The CDR3 bases are TGTGCCTGGAGGGACAGTGGGATAGTGGGGGCTTTCTTT.

The V gene is TRBV7-9, the J gene TRBJ2-1; D not certain. V gave up 3 bases and J gave up 0 bases, with 6 bases separating them. Germline lookup yields CDR1 SEHNR and CDR2 FQNEAQ (reference sequence). This CDR3 has 14 amino acids. As DNA, the CDR3 is TGTGCCAGCAGCTTTTCGAGCTCCTACAATGAGCAGTTCTTC. Its translation is CASSFSSSYNEQFF. The full variable domain, rest sourced from reference TRBV7-9 and TRBJ2-1, is DTGVSQNPRHKITKRGQNVTFRCDPISEHNRLYWYRQTLGQGPEFLTYFQNEAQLEKSRLLSDRFSAERPKGSFSTLEIQRTEQGDSAMYLCASSFSSSYNEQFFGPGTRLTVL.

The J gene is TRBJ2-5, the V gene TRBV3-1 (or the pseudogene TRBV3-2), with D hard to call. Germline V gives CDR1 LGHDT, CDR2 YNNKEL (reference sequence). Trimming shortened V by 0 bases and J by 8 bases, and 7 bases separated the two germline ends. This CDR3 comprises 12 residues. This CDR3 reads CASSQDRSTQYF. The CDR3 DNA follows: TGTGCCAGCAGCCAAGATCGAAGCACCCAGTACTTC.